This passage covers 9 T cell receptor beta chains from one sample sequenced in a study of blood T cell repertoires in COVID-19. TCRdb's copy holds only in-frame clones and misses some; the assay was immunoSEQ multiplex PCR. The sample lists 300,000 to 400,000 clones; about nine tenths were seen once. The sample was peripheral blood. The receptors come from a woman in her 30s with COVID-19, enrolled during active disease.

The rearrangement links TRBV19 to TRBJ1-5; D perhaps matches TRBD1 (5 bases). The germline V gene has CDR1 LNHDA and CDR2 SQIVND (reference sequence). The CDR3 is 14 amino acids. V shed 6 bases and J shed 2 bases, with 11 bases lying between them. The CDR3 spells CASRPQTGNQPQHF. In nucleotides, the CDR3 is TGTGCCAGTAGGCCACAGACAGGCAATCAGCCCCAGCATTTT.

The chain uses TRBV7-8 and TRBJ1-1; possibly TRBD1 for D (6 bases). Trimming shortened V by 5 bases and J by 1 base, and 20 bases separated the two germline ends. The CDR3 has 17 amino acids. The germline V gene encodes CDR1 SGHVS and CDR2 FQNEAQ. The CDR3 loop reads CASSNPDTGPSNTEAFF. The CDR3 nucleotides read TGTGCCAGCAGCAACCCCGACACAGGGCCCTCGAACACTGAAGCTTTCTTT.

The chain is built from TRBV19 and TRBJ2-5; 9 bases align to TRBD2. The junction had 11 bases not matched to a gene; V was cut back by 7 bases and J by 5 bases. Germline assignment: CDR1 LNHDA and CDR2 SQIVND (reference sequence). CDR3 length equals 15 residues. CDR3 in DNA: TGTGCCAGTACCGGGACTAGCCGTGCCGAGGAGACCCAGTACTTC. It yields the protein CASTGTSRAEETQYF.

This rearrangement joins TRBV10-3 to TRBJ2-3; weak D call: TRBD2 (6 bases). The V end was cut by 3 bases, the J end by 4 bases, with 8 bases between. Germline V CDR1 and CDR2: ENHRY, SYGVKD. There are 13 residues in the CDR3. CDR3 region: CAISELAADTQYF. The CDR3 DNA reads as TGTGCCATCAGTGAACTAGCCGCAGATACGCAGTATTTT.

The chain has TRBV9 and TRBJ1-3; a possible D gene is TRBD1 (5 bases). The CDR3 contains 14 residues. The V gene's germline CDR1 is SGDLS and CDR2 YYNGEE. Trimming pared 4 bases from V and 4 bases from J, leaving 12 bases between. CDR3 amino acids: CASSLTGLGNTIYF. The CDR3 DNA is TGTGCCAGCAGCTTAACGGGACTCGGAAACACCATATATTTT.

The J gene is TRBJ1-1, the V gene TRBV18; 7 nucleotides align to TRBD1. The CDR3 covers 13 residues. Per germline, CDR1 KGHSH and CDR2 LQKENI. V lost 6 bases and J lost 1; bases outside the gene matches: 2. The CDR3, as DNA: TGTGCCAGCTCCTCAGGGGGGAACACTGAAGCTTTCTTT. Its protein is CASSSGGNTEAFF.

The rearrangement joins TRBV5-4 to TRBJ1-6; 10 nucleotides match TRBD1. Looked up from germline, CDR1 is SGHNT and CDR2 is YYREEE (reference sequence). With 4 bases clipped from V and 0 bases from J, the junction kept 4 bases outside the gene matches. The CDR3 has 17 residues. DNA of the CDR3: TGTGCCAGCAGCAGGGACAGGGGTAGCTCCTATAATTCACCCCTCCACTTT. Amino acids: CASSRDRGSSYNSPLHF.

In nucleotides, the CDR3 is TGCGCCAGCAGCGGTGCGACTAGCGGGGCCCGTATCCGCACAGATACGCAGTATTTT. This gives the protein CASSGATSGARIRTDTQYF. The chain joins TRBV5-1 to TRBJ2-3; TRBD2 matches at 11 bases. The CDR3 loop spans 19 amino acids. From germline, CDR1 is SGHRS and CDR2 YFSETQ. V gave up 4 bases and J gave up 1 base; unmatched junction bases: 14.

The chain links TRBV7-3 to TRBJ1-1; 7 nucleotides agree with TRBD1. The CDR3 has 18 residues. Germline V gene sequence: CDR1 SGHTA, CDR2 FQGTGA. Trimming removed 2 bases from V and 1 base from J; junction bases left unmatched: 13. DNA of the CDR3: TGTGCCAGCAGCTTATTCCCAGGGAGAGGGGGCCGGAACACTGAAGCTTTCTTT. Its translation: CASSLFPGRGGRNTEAFF.